This entry concerns a single TCR beta chain. The CDR3 contains 16 residues. In germline, CDR1 is SNHLY, CDR2 FYNNEI. V was trimmed by 4 bases and J by 1 base, leaving 11 bases between them. This sample is part of a study of blood T cell repertoires in COVID-19. Turning to the study itself: COVID-19 samples collected from the United States, Italy and Spain covered acute and convalescent phases. T cells, B-cell-depleted T cells, or PBMCs provided the cDNA or gDNA that served as material.

In the authors' workflow: Amplifying reference gene primers gave estimates of nucleated cell counts. The protocol was immunoSEQ multiplex PCR, while the TCRdb copy is restricted to in-frame clones and leaves out a portion. V, J and clone size are those of that table, while D and trimming were read from the DNA. The sample yields approximately 140,000 clones, 81% seen once. Sequences were obtained from peripheral blood. V is TRBV2 and J is TRBJ2-6; a possible D gene is TRBD1 (6 bases). The TCR was taken from a human donor with acute or convalescent COVID-19. The donor label of this sample is uncertain. The CDR3 here is CASSGGQRSGANVLTF. The CDR3 DNA reads TGTGCCAGCAGTGGAGGACAGCGATCTGGGGCCAACGTCCTGACTTTC.